The 14 T cell receptor beta chains reported below all come from one sample, sequenced in a study of blood T cell repertoires in COVID-19. TCRdb's copy holds only in-frame clones and misses some; the assay was immunoSEQ multiplex PCR. In the table there are 98,000 or so clones, roughly 90% of which are singletons. Sequencing was done on a sample of peripheral blood. The origin of the receptors is a man in his sixties with COVID-19, enrolled during active disease.

The chain carries TRBV7-3 and TRBJ2-1; 8 nucleotides agree with TRBD1. Germline V gene lookup returns CDR1 SGHTA and CDR2 FQGTGA. Trimming at V came to 1 base and at J to 13 bases, leaving 3 bases not matched to a gene. This CDR3 has 12 amino acids. The CDR3 is CASSLRQGIQFF. The CDR3 DNA is TGTGCCAGCAGCTTAAGACAGGGGATACAGTTCTTC.

CDR3 sequence: CASSPGTGGFYSSYNEQFF. The CDR3 DNA is TGTGCCAGCAGTCCCGGGACAGGGGGCTTCTACAGCTCCTACAATGAGCAGTTCTTC. V is TRBV28 and J is TRBJ2-1, with 12 bases aligning to TRBD1. This CDR3 spans 19 amino acids. Germline-derived CDR1 and CDR2 are MDHEN and SYDVKM. V shed 5 bases and J 0 bases; nucleotides not matched to a gene: 11.

This CDR3 reads CASSLGGQGNSPLHF. The CDR3 region has the DNA TGTGCCAGCAGCTTAGGGGGCCAGGGGAATTCACCCCTCCACTTT. The chain has TRBV7-9 and TRBJ1-6; D perhaps matches TRBD1 (6 bases). The V gene's germline CDR1 is SEHNR and CDR2 FQNEAQ (reference sequence). V was pared by 1 base and J by 7 bases, with 11 bases between. The CDR3 spans 15 residues. The variable domain in full, with the rest retrieved from reference TRBV7-9 and TRBJ1-6, is DTGVSQNPRHKITKRGQNVTFRCDPISEHNRLYWYRQTLGQGPEFLTYFQNEAQLEKSRLLSDRFSAERPKGSFSTLEIQRTEQGDSAMYLCASSLGGQGNSPLHFGNGTRLTVT.

The chain combines TRBV1 with TRBJ2-7; TRBD1, the D gene given by the table, was not confirmed from the DNA. TRBV1 is classified as a pseudogene. This CDR3 has 14 residues. The CDR3 region is CTSSPPGQHYEQYF. For the CDR3, the DNA is TGCACCAGCAGCCCCCCGGGACAACACTACGAGCAGTACTTC.

The chain links TRBV2 to TRBJ1-1; no clear D gene. Deletions cut 2 bases from V and 1 base from J, with 8 bases between. Germline V gives CDR1 SNHLY, CDR2 FYNNEI. This CDR3 comprises 14 residues. CDR3 nucleotides: TGTGCCAGCAGTGAATCGGCGGGGAACACTGAAGCTTTCTTT. Protein: CASSESAGNTEAFF.

V and J are TRBV19 and TRBJ1-5, with D possibly TRBD1 on 6 matching bases. The CDR3 spans 15 residues. V shed 5 bases and J shed 0 bases, with 11 bases lying between them. CDR1 is LNHDA and CDR2 is SQIVND in the germline V gene (reference sequence). CDR3 in DNA: TGTGCCAGTAGTGTTTGGACAGTTAGCAATCAGCCCCAGCATTTT. Protein: CASSVWTVSNQPQHF.

The chain couples TRBV5-4 to TRBJ1-1; 7 nucleotides line up with TRBD1. V lost 4 bases and J lost 7; bases outside the gene matches: 16. The CDR3 totals 16 residues. Germline assignment: CDR1 SGHNT and CDR2 YYREEE (reference sequence). CDR3 coding DNA: TGTGCCAGCAGCCCCGTGGGGTCGACAGGGAGCGGTGAAGCTTTCTTT. Amino acids: CASSPVGSTGSGEAFF.

V is TRBV7-9 and J is TRBJ2-7; possibly TRBD1 for D (6 bases). Trimming shortened V by 5 bases and J by 1 base, and 9 bases separated the two germline ends. The CDR3 contains 13 residues. CDR1 and CDR2 (germline): SEHNR, FQNEAQ (reference sequence). The CDR3 sequence: CASSEGQSYEQYF. The DNA of the CDR3 is TGTGCCAGCAGCGAGGGACAATCCTACGAGCAGTACTTC.

The chain couples TRBV11-2 to TRBJ1-2; D is undetermined. V lost 2 bases, J lost 7 bases, and 14 bases lay in between. Germline V gene sequence: CDR1 SGHAT, CDR2 FQNNGV. The CDR3 sequence is 14 residues long. The chain's CDR3 is CASSLWETSAGYTF. For the CDR3, the DNA is TGTGCCAGCAGCTTATGGGAGACATCGGCTGGCTACACCTTC.

The rearrangement links TRBV4-1 to TRBJ2-1; 9 positions match TRBD1. Looked up from germline, CDR1 is MGHRA and CDR2 is YSYEKL. The CDR3 length is 17 residues. V was clipped by 3 bases and J by 0 bases; unmatched bases: 6. The CDR3: CASSHRTGDSSYNEQFF. DNA of the CDR3: TGCGCCAGCAGCCATCGGACAGGGGACAGCTCCTACAATGAGCAGTTCTTC.

This sequence joins TRBV12-3 or TRBV12-4 and TRBJ2-7; the match to TRBD2 covers 11 bases. The CDR3 covers 13 residues. V lost 6 bases to trimming and J lost 5 bases; unmatched junction nucleotides: 3. The chain's CDR3 is CASRTSGNHEQYF. The CDR3 region has the DNA TGTGCCAGCAGGACTAGCGGGAACCACGAGCAGTACTTC.

Written as DNA, the CDR3 is TGTGCCTGGACCGTTAGTCCTTTTGGGGCCAACGTCCTGACTTTC. Translation: CAWTVSPFGANVLTF. This rearrangement joins TRBV30 to TRBJ2-6; no clear D gene. CDR3 size: 15 residues. The germline V and J ends were trimmed by 4 bases and 3 bases, with 13 bases remaining between them. The germline V gene has CDR1 GTSNPN and CDR2 SVGIG (reference sequence).

V usage is TRBV2 and J usage is TRBJ1-5; possible D gene TRBD1, 6 bases. The CDR3 runs 17 residues. Trimming left V 0 bases short and J 0 bases short, with 12 bases between. CDR1 and CDR2 from the germline V gene are SNHLY and FYNNEI. The CDR3 sequence is CASSEAAGADSNQPQHF. The CDR3 nucleotides are TGTGCCAGCAGTGAAGCGGCGGGGGCAGATAGCAATCAGCCCCAGCATTTT.

The chain is built from TRBV7-9 and TRBJ1-2, with TRBD1 matching 7 bases. J lost 8 bases, V lost 3 bases, and 6 bases had no gene match. The CDR3 totals 13 residues. Germline CDR1 reads SEHNR; CDR2 reads FQNEAQ (reference sequence). The CDR3 reads CASSLGTAFGYTF. The CDR3 bases are TGTGCCAGCAGCTTGGGGACAGCTTTCGGCTACACCTTC.